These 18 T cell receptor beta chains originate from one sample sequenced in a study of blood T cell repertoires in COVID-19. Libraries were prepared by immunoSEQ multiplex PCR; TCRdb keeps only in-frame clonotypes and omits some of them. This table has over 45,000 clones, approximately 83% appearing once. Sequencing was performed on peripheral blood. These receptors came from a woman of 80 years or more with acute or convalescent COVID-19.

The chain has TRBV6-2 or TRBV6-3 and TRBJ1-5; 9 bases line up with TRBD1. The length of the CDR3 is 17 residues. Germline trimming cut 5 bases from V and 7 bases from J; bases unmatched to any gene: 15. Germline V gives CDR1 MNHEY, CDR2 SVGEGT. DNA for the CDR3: TGTGCCAGCAGTCCCGGGACAGGGAGGTTTTCGAGGCAGCCCCAGCATTTT. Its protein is CASSPGTGRFSRQPQHF.

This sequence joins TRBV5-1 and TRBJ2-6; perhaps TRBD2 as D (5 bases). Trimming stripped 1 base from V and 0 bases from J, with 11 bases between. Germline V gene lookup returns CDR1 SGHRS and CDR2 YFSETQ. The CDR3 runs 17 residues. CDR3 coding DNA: TGCGCCAGCAGCTTGTGGGAGCCCCTCTCTGGGGCCAACGTCCTGACTTTC. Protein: CASSLWEPLSGANVLTF.

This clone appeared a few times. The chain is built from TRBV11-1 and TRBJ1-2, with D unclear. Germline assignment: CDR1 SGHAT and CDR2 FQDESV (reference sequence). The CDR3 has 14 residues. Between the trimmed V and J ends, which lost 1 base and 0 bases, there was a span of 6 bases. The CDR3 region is CASSLGRTNYGYTF. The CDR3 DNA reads TGTGCCAGCAGCTTAGGGCGGACTAACTATGGCTACACCTTC. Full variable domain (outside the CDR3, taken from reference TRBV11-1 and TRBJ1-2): EAEVAQSPRYKITEKSQAVAFWCDPISGHATLYWYRQILGQGPELLVQFQDESVVDDSQLPKDRFSAERLKGVDSTLKIQPAELGDSAMYLCASSLGRTNYGYTFGSGTRLTVV.

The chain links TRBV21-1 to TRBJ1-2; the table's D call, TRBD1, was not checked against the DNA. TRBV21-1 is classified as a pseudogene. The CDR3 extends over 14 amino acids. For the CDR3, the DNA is TGTGCCAGCAGCAACCTCCCAACAGGGCCCGGCTACACCTTC. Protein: CASSNLPTGPGYTF.

CDR3 in DNA: TGTGCCAGCAGTGAAGCACTACCTAGGACAGGGACATTGTTTTTT. Translating gives CASSEALPRTGTLFF. The chain couples TRBV2 to TRBJ1-4; 8 positions agree with TRBD1. Germline V gene data show CDR1 as SNHLY and CDR2 as FYNNEI. CDR3 length equals 15 residues. The ends lost 0 bases at V and 15 bases at J; junction bases unmatched: 12.

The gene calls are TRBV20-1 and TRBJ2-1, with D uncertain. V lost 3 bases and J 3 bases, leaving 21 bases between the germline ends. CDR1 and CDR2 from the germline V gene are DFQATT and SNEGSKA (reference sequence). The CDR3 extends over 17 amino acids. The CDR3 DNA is TGCAGTGCTAGTGCTAGGCGCGAGAGCTTCGGCTACAATGAGCAGTTCTTC. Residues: CSASARRESFGYNEQFF.

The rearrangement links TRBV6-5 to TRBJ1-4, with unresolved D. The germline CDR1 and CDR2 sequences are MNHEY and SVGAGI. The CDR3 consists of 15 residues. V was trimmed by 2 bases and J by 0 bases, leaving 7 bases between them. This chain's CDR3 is CASSYADATNEKLFF. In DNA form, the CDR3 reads TGTGCCAGCAGTTACGCGGATGCAACTAATGAAAAACTGTTTTTT.

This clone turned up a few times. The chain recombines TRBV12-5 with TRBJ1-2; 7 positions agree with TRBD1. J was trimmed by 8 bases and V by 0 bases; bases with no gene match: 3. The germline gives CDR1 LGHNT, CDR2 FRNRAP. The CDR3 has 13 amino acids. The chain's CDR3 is CASGLVTGVGYTF. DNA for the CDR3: TGTGCTAGTGGTTTGGTAACAGGGGTCGGCTACACCTTC.

This CDR3 reads CASSLGLAGATDTQYF. The CDR3 nucleotides are TGCGCCAGCAGCCTCGGTCTAGCGGGGGCCACAGATACGCAGTATTTT. V gene TRBV4-1 combines with J gene TRBJ2-3; 10 positions agree with TRBD2. Trimming removed 4 bases from V and 2 bases from J; junction bases left unmatched: 6. The CDR3 has 16 amino acids. Germline V gene data show CDR1 as MGHRA and CDR2 as YSYEKL.

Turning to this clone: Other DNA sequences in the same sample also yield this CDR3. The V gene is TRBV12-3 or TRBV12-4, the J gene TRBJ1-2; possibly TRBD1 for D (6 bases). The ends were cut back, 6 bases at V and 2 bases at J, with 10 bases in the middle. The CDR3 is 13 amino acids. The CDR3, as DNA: TGTGCCAGCAGCCGCGACAGGAACTATGGCTACACCTTC. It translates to CASSRDRNYGYTF.

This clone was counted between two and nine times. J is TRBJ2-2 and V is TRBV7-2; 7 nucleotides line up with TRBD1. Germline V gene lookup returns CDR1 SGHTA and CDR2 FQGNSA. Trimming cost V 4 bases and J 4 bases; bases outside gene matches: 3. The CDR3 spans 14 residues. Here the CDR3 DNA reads TGTGCCAGCAGCTACGACAGGGTCACCGGGGAGCTGTTTTTT. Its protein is CASSYDRVTGELFF.

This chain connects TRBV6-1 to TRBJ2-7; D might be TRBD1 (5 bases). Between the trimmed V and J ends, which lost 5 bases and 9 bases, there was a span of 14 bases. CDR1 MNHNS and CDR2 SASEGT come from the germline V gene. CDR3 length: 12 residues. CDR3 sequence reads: CASSPGLSTQYF. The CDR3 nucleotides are TGTGCCAGCAGTCCAGGGCTCTCGACGCAGTACTTC.

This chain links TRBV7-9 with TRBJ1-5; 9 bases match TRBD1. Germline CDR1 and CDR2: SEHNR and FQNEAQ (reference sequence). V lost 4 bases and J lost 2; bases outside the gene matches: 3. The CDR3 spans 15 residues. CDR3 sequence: CASSSGDRGNQPQHF. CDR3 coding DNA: TGTGCCAGCAGCTCTGGGGACAGGGGCAATCAGCCCCAGCATTTT.

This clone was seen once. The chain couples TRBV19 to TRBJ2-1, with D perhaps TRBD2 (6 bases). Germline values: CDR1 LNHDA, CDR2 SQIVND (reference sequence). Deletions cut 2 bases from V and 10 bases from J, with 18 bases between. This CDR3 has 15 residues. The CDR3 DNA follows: TGTGCCAGTAGTATACGACAGTCCCGACTAGGGGAGCAGTTCTTC. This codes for CASSIRQSRLGEQFF.

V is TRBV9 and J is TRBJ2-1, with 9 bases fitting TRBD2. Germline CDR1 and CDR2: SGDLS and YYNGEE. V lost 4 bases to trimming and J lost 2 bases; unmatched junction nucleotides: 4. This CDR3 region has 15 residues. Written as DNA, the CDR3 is TGTGCCAGCAGCCGGACTAGCGAAACCTACAATGAGCAGTTCTTC. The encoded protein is CASSRTSETYNEQFF.

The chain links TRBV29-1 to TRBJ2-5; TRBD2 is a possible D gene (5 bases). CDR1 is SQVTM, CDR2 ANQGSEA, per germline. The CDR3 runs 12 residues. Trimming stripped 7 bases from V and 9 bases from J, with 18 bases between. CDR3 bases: TGCAGCGCTGAGGAGGCGCGTCAGGCCCAGTACTTC. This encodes CSAEEARQAQYF.

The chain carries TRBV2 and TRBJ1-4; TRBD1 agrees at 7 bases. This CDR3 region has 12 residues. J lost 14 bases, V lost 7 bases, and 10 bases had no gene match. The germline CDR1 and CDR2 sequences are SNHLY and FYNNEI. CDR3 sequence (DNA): TGTGCCAGCACCGGACAGGATCGAATGCTGTTTTTT. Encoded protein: CASTGQDRMLFF.

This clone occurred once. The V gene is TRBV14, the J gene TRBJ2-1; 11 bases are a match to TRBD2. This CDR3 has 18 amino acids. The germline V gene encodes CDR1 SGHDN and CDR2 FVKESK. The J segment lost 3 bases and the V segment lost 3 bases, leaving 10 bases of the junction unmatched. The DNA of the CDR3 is TGTGCCAGCAGCCATACTAGCGGGGGCCCACTTAACTACAATGAGCAGTTCTTC. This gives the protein CASSHTSGGPLNYNEQFF. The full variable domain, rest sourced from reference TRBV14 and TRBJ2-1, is EAGVTQFPSHSVIEKGQTVTLRCDPISGHDNLYWYRRVMGKEIKFLLHFVKESKQDESGMPNNRFLAERTGGTYSTLKVQPAELEDSGVYFCASSHTSGGPLNYNEQFFGPGTRLTVL.